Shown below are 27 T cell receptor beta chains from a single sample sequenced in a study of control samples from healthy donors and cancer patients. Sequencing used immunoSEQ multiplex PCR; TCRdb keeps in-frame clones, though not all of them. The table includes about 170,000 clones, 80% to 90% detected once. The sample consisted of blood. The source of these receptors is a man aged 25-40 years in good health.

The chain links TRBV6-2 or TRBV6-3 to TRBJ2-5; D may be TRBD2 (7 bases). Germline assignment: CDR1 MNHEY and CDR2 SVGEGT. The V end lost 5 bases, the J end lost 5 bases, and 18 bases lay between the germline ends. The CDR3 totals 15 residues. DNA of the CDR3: TGTGCCAGCAGTAGAAATCCGGGGGGCCGGGAGACCCAGTACTTC. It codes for CASSRNPGGRETQYF.

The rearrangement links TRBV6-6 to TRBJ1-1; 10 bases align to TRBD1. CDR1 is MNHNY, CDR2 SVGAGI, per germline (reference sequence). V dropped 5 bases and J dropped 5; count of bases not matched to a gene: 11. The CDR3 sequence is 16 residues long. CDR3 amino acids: CASSPPDRGRGTEAFF. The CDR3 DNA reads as TGTGCCAGCAGTCCCCCAGACAGGGGGCGGGGGACTGAAGCTTTCTTT.

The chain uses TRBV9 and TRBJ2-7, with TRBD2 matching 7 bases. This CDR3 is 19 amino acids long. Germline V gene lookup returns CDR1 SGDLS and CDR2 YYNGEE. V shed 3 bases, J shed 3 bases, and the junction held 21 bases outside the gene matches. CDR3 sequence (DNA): TGTGCCAGCAGCGGCCCCGGGGGGTGGCGACACATACCGAACTACGAGCAGTACTTC. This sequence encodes CASSGPGGWRHIPNYEQYF.

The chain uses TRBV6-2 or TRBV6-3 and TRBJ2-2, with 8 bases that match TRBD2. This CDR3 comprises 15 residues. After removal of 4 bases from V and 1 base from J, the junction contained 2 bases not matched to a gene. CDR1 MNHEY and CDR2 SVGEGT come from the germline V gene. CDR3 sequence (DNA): TGTGCCAGCAGTTTAGCGGGAAAGAACACCGGGGAGCTGTTTTTT. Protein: CASSLAGKNTGELFF.

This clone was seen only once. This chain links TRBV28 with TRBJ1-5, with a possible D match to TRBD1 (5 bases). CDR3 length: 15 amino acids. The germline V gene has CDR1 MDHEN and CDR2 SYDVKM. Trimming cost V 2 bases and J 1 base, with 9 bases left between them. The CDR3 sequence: CASSLRTTSNQPQHF. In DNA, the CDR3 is TGTGCCAGCAGTTTAAGGACAACGAGCAATCAGCCCCAGCATTTT.

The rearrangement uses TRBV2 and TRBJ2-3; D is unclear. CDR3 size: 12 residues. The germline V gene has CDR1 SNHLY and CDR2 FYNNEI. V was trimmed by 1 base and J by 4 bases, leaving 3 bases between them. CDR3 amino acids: CASSEGPDTQYF. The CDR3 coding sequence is TGTGCCAGCAGTGAAGGGCCAGATACGCAGTATTTT.

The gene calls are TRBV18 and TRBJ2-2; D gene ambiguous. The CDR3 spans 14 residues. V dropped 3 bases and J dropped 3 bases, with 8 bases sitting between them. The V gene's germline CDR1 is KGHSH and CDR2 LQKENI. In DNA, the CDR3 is TGTGCCAGCTCACCCCAAAAGGACACCGGGGAGCTGTTTTTT. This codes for CASSPQKDTGELFF. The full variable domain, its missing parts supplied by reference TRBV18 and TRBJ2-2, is NAGVMQNPRHLVRRRGQEARLRCSPMKGHSHVYWYRQLPEEGLKFMVYLQKENIIDESGMPKERFSAEFPKEGPSILRIQQVVRGDSAAYFCASSPQKDTGELFFGEGSRLTVL.

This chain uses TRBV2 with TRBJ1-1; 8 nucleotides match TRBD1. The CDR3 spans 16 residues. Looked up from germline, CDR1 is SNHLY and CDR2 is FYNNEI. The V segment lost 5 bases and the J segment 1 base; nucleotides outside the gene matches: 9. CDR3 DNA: TGTGCCAGCAGTACATCACGGACAGGGCGGAACACTGAAGCTTTCTTT. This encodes CASSTSRTGRNTEAFF.

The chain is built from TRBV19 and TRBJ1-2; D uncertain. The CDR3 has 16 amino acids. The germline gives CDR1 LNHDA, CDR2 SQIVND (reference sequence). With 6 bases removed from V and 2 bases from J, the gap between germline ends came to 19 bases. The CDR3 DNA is TGTGCCAGTAGGCCGCTTCCGGGATCTTACAACTATGGCTACACCTTC. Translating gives CASRPLPGSYNYGYTF.

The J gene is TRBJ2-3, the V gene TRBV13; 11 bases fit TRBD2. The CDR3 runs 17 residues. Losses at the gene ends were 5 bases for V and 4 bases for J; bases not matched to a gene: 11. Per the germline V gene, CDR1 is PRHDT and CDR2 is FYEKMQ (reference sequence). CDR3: CASSIYFSGGASDTQYF. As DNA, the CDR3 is TGTGCCAGCAGCATATATTTTAGCGGGGGGGCCTCAGATACGCAGTATTTT.

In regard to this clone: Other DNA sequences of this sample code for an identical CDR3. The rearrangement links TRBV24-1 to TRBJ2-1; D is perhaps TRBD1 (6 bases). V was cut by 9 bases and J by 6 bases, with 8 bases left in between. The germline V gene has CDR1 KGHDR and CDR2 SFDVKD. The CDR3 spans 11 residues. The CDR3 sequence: CATGRGNEQFF. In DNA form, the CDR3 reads TGTGCCACCGGCAGGGGCAATGAGCAGTTCTTC.

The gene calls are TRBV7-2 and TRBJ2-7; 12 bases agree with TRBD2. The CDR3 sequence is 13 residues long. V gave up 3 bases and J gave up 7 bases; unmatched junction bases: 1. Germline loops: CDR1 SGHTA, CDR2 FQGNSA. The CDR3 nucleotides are TGTGCCAGCAGCTTTGGACTAGCGGGAGAGCAGTACTTC. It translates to CASSFGLAGEQYF.

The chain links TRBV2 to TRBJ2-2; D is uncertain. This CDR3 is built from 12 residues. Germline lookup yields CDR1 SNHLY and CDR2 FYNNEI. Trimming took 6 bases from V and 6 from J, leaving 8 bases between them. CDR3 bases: TGTGCCAGCAGCAAAGGGCCCGGGGAGCTGTTTTTT. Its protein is CASSKGPGELFF.

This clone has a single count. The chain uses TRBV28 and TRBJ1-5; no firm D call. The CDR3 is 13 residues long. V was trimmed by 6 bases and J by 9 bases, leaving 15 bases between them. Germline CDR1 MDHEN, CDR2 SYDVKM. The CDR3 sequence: CASSITIIWPQHF. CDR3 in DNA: TGTGCCAGCAGCATCACTATCATTTGGCCCCAGCATTTT.

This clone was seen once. The CDR3 DNA reads as TGTGCCAGTCACCCCCAGAGCGGGGCTGGCTACACCTTC. Protein product: CASHPQSGAGYTF. The V and J genes are TRBV19 and TRBJ1-2; D perhaps matches TRBD1 (5 bases). Germline V gene lookup returns CDR1 LNHDA and CDR2 SQIVND (reference sequence). The CDR3 sequence is 13 residues long. V was trimmed by 8 bases and J by 7 bases, leaving 17 bases between them. Together with reference TRBV19 and TRBJ1-2, the CDR3 gives the full variable domain: DGGITQSPKYLFRKEGQNVTLSCEQNLNHDAMYWYRQDPGQGLRLIYYSQIVNDFQKGDIAEGYSVSREKKESFPLTVTSAQKNPTAFYLCASHPQSGAGYTFGSGTRLTVV.

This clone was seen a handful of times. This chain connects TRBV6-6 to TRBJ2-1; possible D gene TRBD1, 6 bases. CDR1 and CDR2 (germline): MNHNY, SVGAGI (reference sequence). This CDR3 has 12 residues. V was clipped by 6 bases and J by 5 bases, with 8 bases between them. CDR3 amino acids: CASRSGDNEQFF. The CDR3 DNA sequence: TGTGCCAGCAGATCAGGGGACAATGAGCAGTTCTTC.

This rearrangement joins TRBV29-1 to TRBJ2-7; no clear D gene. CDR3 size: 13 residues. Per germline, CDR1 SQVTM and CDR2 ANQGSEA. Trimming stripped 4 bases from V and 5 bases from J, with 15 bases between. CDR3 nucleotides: TGCAGCGTTGCGCAGATTCAGTATAACGAGCAGTACTTC. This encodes CSVAQIQYNEQYF.

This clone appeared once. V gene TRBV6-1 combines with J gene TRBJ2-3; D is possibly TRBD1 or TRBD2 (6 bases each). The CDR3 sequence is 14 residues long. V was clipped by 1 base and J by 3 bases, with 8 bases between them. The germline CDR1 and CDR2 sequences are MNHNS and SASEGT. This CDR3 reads CASSEVGGTDTQYF. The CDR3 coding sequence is TGTGCCAGCAGTGAAGTAGGGGGGACAGATACGCAGTATTTT.

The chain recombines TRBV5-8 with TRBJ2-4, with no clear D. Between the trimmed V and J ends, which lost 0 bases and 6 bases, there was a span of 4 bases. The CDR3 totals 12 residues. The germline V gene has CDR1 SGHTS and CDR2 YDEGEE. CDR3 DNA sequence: TGTGCCAGCAGCTTGGCCCCAAACATTCAGTACTTC. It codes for CASSLAPNIQYF. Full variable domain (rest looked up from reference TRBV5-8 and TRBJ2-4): EAGVTQSPTHLIKTRGQQATLRCSPISGHTSVYWYQQALGLGLQFLLWYDEGEERNRGNFPPRFSGRQFPNYSSELNVNALELEDSALYLCASSLAPNIQYFGAGTRLSVL.

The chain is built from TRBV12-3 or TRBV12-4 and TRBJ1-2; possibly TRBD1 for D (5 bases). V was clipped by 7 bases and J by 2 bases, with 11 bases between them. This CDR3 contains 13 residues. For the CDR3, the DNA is TGTGCCAGCACCCCGGGACTCAACTATGGCTACACCTTC. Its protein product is CASTPGLNYGYTF.

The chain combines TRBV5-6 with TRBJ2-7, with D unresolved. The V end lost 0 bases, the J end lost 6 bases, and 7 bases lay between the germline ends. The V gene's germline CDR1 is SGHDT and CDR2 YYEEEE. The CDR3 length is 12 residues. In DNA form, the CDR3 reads TGTGCCAGCAGCTTGGGCCGGGTCGAGCAGTACTTC. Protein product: CASSLGRVEQYF. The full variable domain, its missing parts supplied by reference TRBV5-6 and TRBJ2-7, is DAGVTQSPTHLIKTRGQQVTLRCSPKSGHDTVSWYQQALGQGPQFIFQYYEEEERQRGNFPDRFSGHQFPNYSSELNVNALLLGDSALYLCASSLGRVEQYFGPGTRLTVT.

The CDR3 sequence: CASNGFSTDTQYF. CDR3 DNA sequence: TGTGCCAGTAATGGATTCTCGACAGATACGCAGTATTTT. This chain uses TRBV19 with TRBJ2-3; D remains ambiguous. Looked up from germline, CDR1 is LNHDA and CDR2 is SQIVND (reference sequence). Trimming stripped 7 bases from V and 3 bases from J, with 11 bases between. The CDR3 sequence is 13 residues long.

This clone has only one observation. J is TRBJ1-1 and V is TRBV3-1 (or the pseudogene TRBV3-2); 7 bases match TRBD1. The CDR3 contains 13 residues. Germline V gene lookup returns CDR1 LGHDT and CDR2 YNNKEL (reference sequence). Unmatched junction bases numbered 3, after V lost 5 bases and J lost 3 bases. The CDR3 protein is CASSTDRDTEAFF. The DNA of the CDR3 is TGTGCCAGCAGCACAGACAGGGACACTGAAGCTTTCTTT.

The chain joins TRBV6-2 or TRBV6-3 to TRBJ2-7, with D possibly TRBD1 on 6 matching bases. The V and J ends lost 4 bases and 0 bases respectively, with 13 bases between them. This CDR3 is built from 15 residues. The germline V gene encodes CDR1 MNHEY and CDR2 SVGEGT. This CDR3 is CASSSWGRSSYEQYF. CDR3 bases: TGTGCCAGCAGTTCCTGGGGGCGAAGCTCCTACGAGCAGTACTTC.

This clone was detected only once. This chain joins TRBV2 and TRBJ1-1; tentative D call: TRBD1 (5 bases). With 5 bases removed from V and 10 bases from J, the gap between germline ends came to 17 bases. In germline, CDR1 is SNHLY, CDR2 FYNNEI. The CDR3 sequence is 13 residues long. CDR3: CASSPTGERGAFF. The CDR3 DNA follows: TGTGCCAGCAGTCCTACAGGTGAGAGGGGAGCTTTCTTT.

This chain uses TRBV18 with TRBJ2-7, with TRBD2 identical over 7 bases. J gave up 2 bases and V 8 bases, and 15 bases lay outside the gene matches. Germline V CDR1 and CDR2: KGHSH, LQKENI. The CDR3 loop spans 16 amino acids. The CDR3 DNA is TGTGCCAGCGCGCGGGCGCGTTCAGCGGGACCCTACGAGCAGTACTTC. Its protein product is CASARARSAGPYEQYF.

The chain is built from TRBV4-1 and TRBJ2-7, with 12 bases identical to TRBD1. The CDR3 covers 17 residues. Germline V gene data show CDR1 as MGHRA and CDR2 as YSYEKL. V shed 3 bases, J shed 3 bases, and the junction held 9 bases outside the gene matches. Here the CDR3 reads CASSQMAGTGGLYEQYF. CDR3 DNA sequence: TGCGCCAGCAGCCAGATGGCCGGGACAGGGGGCCTCTACGAGCAGTACTTC.